A single sample gave rise to the 28 T cell receptor beta chains below, sequenced in a study of OX40 agonist ivuxolimab in advanced cancers. Clones were sequenced by immunoSEQ multiplex PCR, and TCRdb holds only the in-frame ones, with some missing. The sample contains over 45,000 clones, around 88% of which appear only once. Here the sequenced sample was CD4+ or CD8+ T cells sorted from blood, taken in a trial of the OX40 agonist ivuxolimab. These receptor sequences come from an adult with an advanced solid tumor such as melanoma, head and neck, liver or kidney cancer.

To note about this clone: Relative to the germline gene, one junction end is altered; a read error may explain this. The chain carries TRBV4-1 and TRBJ2-1; D may be TRBD2 (6 bases). Germline loops: CDR1 MGHRA, CDR2 YSYEKL. CDR3 length equals 11 residues. The CDR3 DNA reads TGTGCCAGCAGGCGGGGCAATGAGCAGTTCTTC. Protein: CASRRGNEQFF.

The chain links TRBV9 to TRBJ2-7; 9 positions match TRBD2. Germline V gene data show CDR1 as SGDLS and CDR2 as YYNGEE. Unmatched junction bases numbered 10, after V lost 4 bases and J lost 5 bases. The CDR3 extends over 15 amino acids. This chain's CDR3 is CASSPLSGRYNEQYF. CDR3 DNA sequence: TGTGCCAGCAGCCCCCTCAGCGGGAGGTACAACGAGCAGTACTTC.

The chain has TRBV7-6 and TRBJ2-5; D remains ambiguous. V shed 1 base and J shed 1 base, with 10 bases lying between them. CDR1 and CDR2 from the germline V gene are SGHVS and FNYEAQ. The CDR3 loop spans 15 amino acids. In DNA form, the CDR3 reads TGTGCCAGCAGCTTAGTACCTAGAGGCCAAGAGACCCAGTACTTC. Its translation: CASSLVPRGQETQYF.

The J gene is TRBJ2-1, the V gene TRBV5-4; 8 positions agree with TRBD2. The CDR3 is made up of 17 amino acids. The J segment lost 0 bases and the V segment lost 4 bases, leaving 9 bases of the junction unmatched. Germline assignment: CDR1 SGHNT and CDR2 YYREEE (reference sequence). CDR3 region: CASSPEASGYSYNEQFF. Here the CDR3 DNA reads TGTGCCAGCAGCCCTGAGGCTAGCGGGTACTCCTACAATGAGCAGTTCTTC. Filled out from reference TRBV5-4 and TRBJ2-1, the complete variable domain reads ETGVTQSPTHLIKTRGQQVTLRCSSQSGHNTVSWYQQALGQGPQFIFQYYREEENGRGNFPPRFSGLQFPNYSSELNVNALELDDSALYLCASSPEASGYSYNEQFFGPGTRLTVL.

The chain combines TRBV5-4 with TRBJ2-3, with D unresolved. Trimming removed 0 bases at V and 3 bases at J, with 11 bases between. Germline V lookup: CDR1 SGHNT, CDR2 YYREEE (reference sequence). The CDR3 spans 15 residues. CDR3 amino acids: CASSLVTELTDTQYF. The CDR3 bases are TGTGCCAGCAGCTTGGTGACGGAGCTAACAGATACGCAGTATTTT. Using reference TRBV5-4 and TRBJ2-3 for the parts outside the CDR3, the full variable domain is ETGVTQSPTHLIKTRGQQVTLRCSSQSGHNTVSWYQQALGQGPQFIFQYYREEENGRGNFPPRFSGLQFPNYSSELNVNALELDDSALYLCASSLVTELTDTQYFGPGTRLTVL.

V is TRBV19 and J is TRBJ1-2; TRBD1 matches at 8 bases. This CDR3 has 13 residues. J lost 5 bases, V lost 7 bases, and 6 bases had no gene match. Germline CDR1 LNHDA, CDR2 SQIVND (reference sequence). The CDR3 bases are TGTGCCAGTACCGAGCGACAGGGGTATGGCTACACCTTC. It is translated as CASTERQGYGYTF. Filled out from reference TRBV19 and TRBJ1-2, the complete variable domain reads DGGITQSPKYLFRKEGQNVTLSCEQNLNHDAMYWYRQDPGQGLRLIYYSQIVNDFQKGDIAEGYSVSREKKESFPLTVTSAQKNPTAFYLCASTERQGYGYTFGSGTRLTVV.

The CDR3 DNA follows: TGTGCCAGCAGTTACTCTACTAGCGGGAGATCGAATGAGCAGTTCTTC. It is translated as CASSYSTSGRSNEQFF. The chain is built from TRBV6-5 and TRBJ2-1, with 11 bases that match TRBD2. This CDR3 is built from 16 residues. The germline gives CDR1 MNHEY, CDR2 SVGAGI. Trimming at V came to 0 bases and at J to 7 bases, leaving 5 bases not matched to a gene.

This rearrangement joins TRBV20-1 to TRBJ1-5; D unclear. The CDR3 sequence is 11 residues long. Germline CDR1 is DFQATT and CDR2 is SNEGSKA (reference sequence). V lost 1 base and J lost 6, with 4 bases in between. CDR3 in amino acids: CSARGSQPQHF. CDR3 DNA sequence: TGCAGTGCTAGAGGTAGTCAGCCCCAGCATTTT.

V usage is TRBV28 and J usage is TRBJ2-5; 7 bases are shared with TRBD1. Germline V gene sequence: CDR1 MDHEN, CDR2 SYDVKM. CDR3 length: 11 residues. J gave up 3 bases and V 8 bases, and 0 bases lay outside the gene matches. The CDR3 loop is CASGTEETQYF. The CDR3, as DNA: TGTGCCAGCGGGACAGAAGAGACCCAGTACTTC.

V is TRBV9 and J is TRBJ2-5; TRBD1 or TRBD2 may be the D gene (6 bases each). The assigned J gene may be wrong: the sequence end matches TRBJ2-7 better. CDR3 length: 14 amino acids. CDR1 and CDR2 (germline): SGDLS, YYNGEE. CDR3 loop: CASSVLGEGGEQYF. The CDR3 coding sequence is TGTGCCAGCAGCGTACTCGGCGAGGGGGGCGAGCAGTACTTC.

The rearrangement links TRBV4-1 to TRBJ1-1, with unresolved D. Germline V gene lookup returns CDR1 MGHRA and CDR2 YSYEKL. Between the trimmed V and J ends, which lost 1 base and 0 bases, there was a span of 12 bases. The CDR3 spans 16 residues. The CDR3: CASSQAPRQMNTEAFF. The CDR3 nucleotides read TGCGCCAGCAGCCAAGCCCCTCGCCAGATGAACACTGAAGCTTTCTTT.

This rearrangement joins TRBV13 to TRBJ1-1; weak D call: TRBD1 (5 bases). The CDR3 covers 13 residues. V was shortened by 6 bases and J by 7 bases, with 15 bases between the two germline ends. Germline lookup yields CDR1 PRHDT and CDR2 FYEKMQ (reference sequence). CDR3 bases: TGTGCCAGCAGGGGACGGGTGGTTGGTGAAGCTTTCTTT. Protein: CASRGRVVGEAFF. Complete variable domain (other parts from reference TRBV13 and TRBJ1-1): AAGVIQSPRHLIKEKRETATLKCYPIPRHDTVYWYQQGPGQDPQFLISFYEKMQSDKGSIPDRFSAQQFSDYHSELNMSSLELGDSALYFCASRGRVVGEAFFGQGTRLTVV.

The V call is TRBV5-1, the J call TRBJ1-2; 11 positions match TRBD1. Per the germline V gene, CDR1 is SGHRS and CDR2 is YFSETQ. This CDR3 has 14 residues. The V gene end was trimmed by 0 bases and the J gene end by 7 bases; junction bases not matched to a gene: 2. The CDR3 is CASSLGTGGSGYTF. CDR3 coding DNA: TGCGCCAGCAGCTTGGGGACAGGGGGCTCTGGCTACACCTTC.

This clone has only a few counts. In this CDR3 the conserved last residue, phenylalanine or tryptophan, is missing, so a read error is likely. It is unclear where the CDR3 begins or ends on the DNA, so no DNA is shown, and the CDR3 is as TCRdb lists it. The rearrangement uses TRBV21-1 and TRBJ1-5. TRBV21-1 is an annotated pseudogene. The CDR3 adds up to 9 amino acids, both ends counted. CDR3 region: CASSNVRAL.

The CDR3 nucleotides read TGCGCCAGCAGCTTAACTGGACGGGTGAACACCGGGGAGCTGTTTTTT. Protein sequence: CASSLTGRVNTGELFF. The chain carries TRBV5-1 and TRBJ2-2; D unresolved. This CDR3 has 16 amino acids. Trimming left V 2 bases short and J 1 base short, with 12 bases between. Germline V gene data show CDR1 as SGHRS and CDR2 as YFSETQ.

This chain uses TRBV5-1 with TRBJ2-5; 7 bases map to TRBD1. The CDR3 loop spans 15 amino acids. V lost 0 bases and J lost 5; bases outside the gene matches: 7. CDR1 is SGHRS and CDR2 is YFSETQ in the germline V gene. CDR3 residues: CASSLAGQRPETQYF. CDR3 sequence (DNA): TGCGCCAGCAGCTTGGCGGGACAGCGTCCTGAGACCCAGTACTTC.

This chain links TRBV12-2 with TRBJ2-5; the table's D call TRBD2 went unverified against the DNA. TRBV12-2 is given as a pseudogene. CDR3 length: 17 amino acids. The CDR3 nucleotides read TGTGCAAGTCGCTTAGCGCCTAAACGGGCGGGAGGAGAGACCCAGTACTTC. Protein sequence: CASRLAPKRAGGETQYF.

The rearrangement joins TRBV6-5 to TRBJ2-7; 9 bases fit TRBD1. Germline CDR1 MNHEY, CDR2 SVGAGI. This CDR3 has 15 residues. The junction had 7 bases not matched to a gene; V was cut back by 2 bases and J by 5 bases. The CDR3 loop is CASSYLGTGRNEQYF. In DNA form, the CDR3 reads TGTGCCAGCAGTTACCTAGGGACAGGGCGCAACGAGCAGTACTTC.

The table lists this clone with a few counts. The chain couples TRBV7-2 to TRBJ2-6, with D possibly matching TRBD2 (6 bases). Germline CDR1 SGHTA, CDR2 FQGNSA. CDR3 length: 16 residues. With 5 bases removed from V and 0 bases from J, the gap between germline ends came to 11 bases. This CDR3 is CASSLRAGSGANVLTF. CDR3 sequence (DNA): TGTGCCAGCAGCCTCAGAGCGGGCTCTGGGGCCAACGTCCTGACTTTC.

This clone came up a few times. This sequence joins TRBV28 and TRBJ2-3; 7 positions agree with TRBD1. Germline V gives CDR1 MDHEN, CDR2 SYDVKM. After removal of 6 bases from V and 1 base from J, the junction contained 4 bases not matched to a gene. The CDR3 is made up of 14 amino acids. For the CDR3, the DNA is TGTGCCAGCAGGCCTCAGGGGGGCACAGATACGCAGTATTTT. Protein sequence: CASRPQGGTDTQYF.

This sequence joins TRBV19 and TRBJ2-3; TRBD1 aligns across 9 bases. The CDR3 is 14 amino acids. V was pared by 3 bases and J by 6 bases, with 4 bases of the junction left unmatched. Germline assignment: CDR1 LNHDA and CDR2 SQIVND (reference sequence). The CDR3, as DNA: TGTGCCAGTAGTATGGGACAGGGTGCCGATACGCAGTATTTT. Translating gives CASSMGQGADTQYF.

V and J are TRBV7-2 and TRBJ2-5, with D possibly TRBD1 on 5 matching bases. V lost 3 bases to trimming and J lost 3 bases, with 8 bases between them. The germline V gene has CDR1 SGHTA and CDR2 FQGNSA. There are 13 residues in the CDR3. The CDR3 loop reads CASSFRREETQYF. The CDR3 nucleotides are TGTGCCAGCAGCTTCCGCAGGGAAGAGACCCAGTACTTC.

The rearrangement joins TRBV19 to TRBJ2-7; TRBD2 agrees at 8 bases. V shed 5 bases and J 2 bases; nucleotides not matched to a gene: 5. Per the germline V gene, CDR1 is LNHDA and CDR2 is SQIVND (reference sequence). The CDR3 spans 14 residues. The CDR3 DNA reads as TGTGCCAGTAGTTATTCGGGAGGGGCCTACGAGCAGTACTTC. It specifies CASSYSGGAYEQYF.

This clone appeared a few times. The V call is TRBV6-1, the J call TRBJ1-2; TRBD1 might be the D (5 bases). The length of the CDR3 is 13 residues. Germline loops: CDR1 MNHNS, CDR2 SASEGT. Trimming took off 3 bases at V and 2 bases at J, with 7 bases between the two ends. CDR3 in amino acids: CASSERDNYGYTF. The CDR3 DNA follows: TGTGCCAGCAGTGAGCGGGACAACTATGGCTACACCTTC.

This clone was found a few times. J is TRBJ2-7 and V is TRBV19, with 9 positions matching TRBD1. Germline CDR1 and CDR2: LNHDA and SQIVND (reference sequence). The CDR3 sequence is 13 residues long. V lost 5 bases to trimming and J lost 5 bases; unmatched junction nucleotides: 4. The CDR3 reads CASSAGQGNEQYF. In nucleotides, the CDR3 is TGTGCCAGTAGTGCAGGACAGGGGAACGAGCAGTACTTC.

Comments on this clone: One end of the junction varies from germline; a read error may be responsible. The CDR3 loop is CASSDSHSGANVLTF. The CDR3, as DNA: TGTGCCAGCAGTGACTCACACTCTGGGGCCAACGTCCTGACTTTC. The chain employs TRBV6-5 and TRBJ2-6; D gene uncertain. The germline CDR1 and CDR2 sequences are MNHEY and SVGAGI. CDR3 length: 15 residues.

The chain couples TRBV30 to TRBJ1-5; D may be TRBD1 (6 bases). The CDR3 extends over 18 amino acids. Germline CDR1 GTSNPN, CDR2 SVGIG (reference sequence). V dropped 2 bases and J dropped 0 bases, with 20 bases sitting between them. The CDR3 DNA sequence: TGTGCCTGGAGTTCCTCATACGGGAGGGGGGATAGCAATCAGCCCCAGCATTTT. It encodes CAWSSSYGRGDSNQPQHF.

V usage is TRBV9 and J usage is TRBJ2-3, with no clear D. CDR1 SGDLS and CDR2 YYNGEE come from the germline V gene. Trimming pared 2 bases from V and 6 bases from J, leaving 7 bases between. This CDR3 region has 12 residues. The DNA of the CDR3 is TGTGCCAGCAGCGTGGCCCTTGATACGCAGTATTTT. Encoded protein: CASSVALDTQYF.